A single T cell receptor beta chain is shown here with its context. Antigen unknown. This CDR3 region has 15 residues. In germline, CDR1 is MGHRA, CDR2 YSYEKL. Trimming removed 0 bases from V and 1 base from J, with 10 bases in between. The data were taken from a study of cytomegalovirus exposure and HLA in healthy donors. Study-level findings and limits: Association of a missense DCLRE1C variant with TCR beta V- and J-gene trimming was reported in a later analysis. A later analysis showed TCR association rates differing by HLA locus, peaking at DRB1 and lowest at HLA-C. Reported results showed that the classifier diagnosed cytomegalovirus status with high specificity and sensitivity. Cytomegalovirus association was listed for 150 to 200 TCR beta chains.

PCR employed 60 Vbeta and 13 Jbeta primers. TCRdb's copy holds only in-frame clones and misses some; the assay was immunoSEQ multiplex PCR. The table lists about 94,000 clones, roughly four fifths of them singletons. The TCR originated in a human donor in good health. Material for sequencing was PBMCs. The rearrangement joins TRBV4-1 to TRBJ2-7; no definite D call. The CDR3 loop is CASSQEEYSSYEQYF. Written as DNA, the CDR3 is TGCGCCAGCAGCCAAGAAGAGTACTCGTCCTACGAGCAGTACTTC.